The 20 T cell receptor beta chains in this list originate from one sample, sequenced in a study of blood T cell repertoires in COVID-19. The table came from immunoSEQ multiplex PCR; TCRdb's copy has only in-frame clones and leaves some out. The sample yields 110,000 or so clones, roughly 81% seen once. The sequencing sample was made of peripheral blood. These receptor sequences come from a woman in her 70s with acute or convalescent COVID-19.

The rearrangement links TRBV18 to TRBJ1-1, with 8 bases aligning to TRBD1. V was pared by 3 bases and J by 10 bases, with 7 bases of the junction left unmatched. CDR3 length: 13 amino acids. Germline-derived CDR1 and CDR2 are KGHSH and LQKENI. The CDR3 sequence is CASSPSGQDRAFF. Here the CDR3 DNA reads TGTGCCAGCTCACCCTCGGGACAGGATCGAGCTTTCTTT.

V is TRBV7-7 and J is TRBJ2-1; 7 nucleotides align to TRBD2. V shed 5 bases, J shed 5 bases, and the junction held 9 bases outside the gene matches. In germline, CDR1 is SSHAT, CDR2 FNYEAQ (reference sequence). The CDR3 is 15 amino acids. CDR3 bases: TGTGCCAGCAGCACCTTGGGGGGGGGTAACAATGAGCAGTTCTTC. Encoded protein: CASSTLGGGNNEQFF.

The V gene is TRBV6-5, the J gene TRBJ2-7, with 7 bases aligning to TRBD1. After removal of 4 bases from V and 0 bases from J, the junction contained 6 bases not matched to a gene. The length of the CDR3 is 15 residues. Germline V gene data show CDR1 as MNHEY and CDR2 as SVGAGI. The CDR3 protein is CASSSDRVNSYEQYF. The DNA for the CDR3 is TGTGCCAGCAGTTCCGACAGGGTTAACTCCTACGAGCAGTACTTC.

This clone was detected once. CDR3 coding DNA: TGTGCCAGCAGTCCCCTTGAGCGGAGTCTCCTGGAGCAGTACTTC. Its protein product is CASSPLERSLLEQYF. The chain carries TRBV6-2 or TRBV6-3 and TRBJ2-7; D perhaps matches TRBD2 (5 bases). V was pared by 5 bases and J by 7 bases, with 21 bases between. The length of the CDR3 is 15 residues. Germline V gene lookup returns CDR1 MNHEY and CDR2 SVGEGT.

The V call is TRBV3-1 (or the pseudogene TRBV3-2), the J call TRBJ2-7, with a weak D call TRBD2 (5 bases). Trimming removed 1 base at V and 3 bases at J, with 7 bases between. The CDR3 covers 13 residues. Germline V gives CDR1 LGHDT, CDR2 YNNKEL (reference sequence). The CDR3 sequence is CASSQVAGYEQYF. The CDR3 DNA sequence: TGTGCCAGCAGCCAAGTCGCGGGCTACGAGCAGTACTTC.

CDR3 sequence (DNA): TGTGCCTGGAGCGAACAGGAGTTCTACACCTTC. It encodes CAWSEQEFYTF. V gene TRBV30 combines with J gene TRBJ1-2; tentative D call: TRBD1 (5 bases). The CDR3 sequence is 11 residues long. Germline V gene sequence: CDR1 GTSNPN, CDR2 SVGIG (reference sequence). V was clipped by 3 bases and J by 10 bases, with 12 bases between them. The entire variable domain, with the rest obtained from reference TRBV30 and TRBJ1-2, is as follows: SQTIHQWPATLVQPVGSPLSLECTVEGTSNPNLYWYRQAAGRGLQLLFYSVGIGQISSEVPQNLSASRPQDRQFILSSKKLLLSDSGFYLCAWSEQEFYTFGSGTRLTVV.

This chain joins TRBV25-1 and TRBJ2-3; TRBD1 matches at 9 bases. This CDR3 is built from 12 residues. With V trimmed by 8 bases and J by 13 bases, 10 bases remained unmatched. Germline CDR1 and CDR2: MGHDK and SYGVNS. CDR3 coding DNA: TGTGCCAGCGAGATAGGGGGACAGGGAAAGTATTTT. This encodes CASEIGGQGKYF.

V usage is TRBV5-1 and J usage is TRBJ1-1; 10 nucleotides line up with TRBD1. The CDR3 has 17 amino acids. Germline V gene lookup returns CDR1 SGHRS and CDR2 YFSETQ. J was trimmed by 0 bases and V by 4 bases; bases with no gene match: 9. The CDR3 sequence is CASSPSGTGAMNTEAFF. In nucleotides, the CDR3 is TGCGCCAGCAGCCCCTCCGGGACAGGGGCCATGAACACTGAAGCTTTCTTT.

This chain connects TRBV7-8 to TRBJ2-1, with D possibly TRBD2 on 6 matching bases. Germline V lookup: CDR1 SGHVS, CDR2 FQNEAQ. Trimming removed 5 bases at V and 3 bases at J, with 11 bases between. The CDR3 contains 14 residues. DNA of the CDR3: TGTGCCAGCAGCGAACCGGGACTCTACAATGAGCAGTTCTTC. Amino acid sequence: CASSEPGLYNEQFF.

The V gene is TRBV28, the J gene TRBJ2-5; D remains ambiguous. The CDR3 is made up of 14 amino acids. From germline, CDR1 is MDHEN and CDR2 SYDVKM. Trimming left V 5 bases short and J 2 bases short, with 12 bases between. In DNA form, the CDR3 reads TGTGCCAGCAGTCCTGAAAGCCGTCAAGAGACCCAGTACTTC. Its translation is CASSPESRQETQYF.

The chain recombines TRBV6-5 with TRBJ2-3, with 7 bases fitting TRBD2. Looked up from germline, CDR1 is MNHEY and CDR2 is SVGAGI. The CDR3 runs to 13 residues. V shed 5 bases, J shed 6 bases, and the junction held 5 bases outside the gene matches. CDR3: CASSNGGGDTQYF. CDR3 nucleotides: TGTGCCAGCAGTAACGGGGGAGGGGATACGCAGTATTTT.

This chain connects TRBV28 to TRBJ1-3; D gene ambiguous. Trimming pared 1 base from V and 0 bases from J, leaving 13 bases between. The CDR3 extends over 17 amino acids. Per the germline V gene, CDR1 is MDHEN and CDR2 is SYDVKM. CDR3 coding DNA: TGTGCCAGCAGTTTATCGGGAAACCCCTTCTCTGGAAACACCATATATTTT. Translating it yields CASSLSGNPFSGNTIYF.

CDR3: CASSGSGTDISGNTIYF. The DNA of the CDR3 is TGTGCCAGCAGTGGATCCGGGACAGACATCTCTGGAAACACCATATATTTT. The chain employs TRBV6-2 or TRBV6-3 and TRBJ1-3; 7 positions agree with TRBD1. CDR3 size: 17 residues. Trimming cost V 5 bases and J 0 bases; bases outside gene matches: 10. The germline V gene has CDR1 MNHEY and CDR2 SVGEGT.

This chain links TRBV4-2 with TRBJ1-3; TRBD1 is a possible D gene (6 bases). Per the germline V gene, CDR1 is LGHNA and CDR2 is YNFKEQ. The CDR3 sequence is 15 residues long. The V end lost 1 base, the J end lost 7 bases, and 14 bases lay between the germline ends. CDR3 nucleotides: TGTGCCAGCAGCCAAGTCCCCCGGGACATTAACACCATATATTTT. Translating gives CASSQVPRDINTIYF.

The chain recombines TRBV12-5 with TRBJ2-2; weak D call: TRBD1 (6 bases). Trimming took off 3 bases at V and 2 bases at J, with 10 bases between the two ends. The CDR3 runs 15 residues. Germline values: CDR1 LGHNT, CDR2 FRNRAP. The CDR3 region has the DNA TGTGCTAGTGGTTTCCGGGACACTAACACCGGGGAGCTGTTTTTT. It encodes CASGFRDTNTGELFF.

This chain uses TRBV5-6 with TRBJ2-7, with a weak D call TRBD2 (6 bases). Germline loops: CDR1 SGHDT, CDR2 YYEEEE. The CDR3 is 15 residues long. Trimming took 1 base from V and 7 from J, leaving 18 bases between them. The CDR3 loop reads CASSLTGEGLGEQYF. DNA of the CDR3: TGTGCCAGCAGCTTGACGGGAGAGGGCCTCGGGGAGCAGTACTTC. Filled out from reference TRBV5-6 and TRBJ2-7, the complete variable domain reads DAGVTQSPTHLIKTRGQQVTLRCSPKSGHDTVSWYQQALGQGPQFIFQYYEEEERQRGNFPDRFSGHQFPNYSSELNVNALLLGDSALYLCASSLTGEGLGEQYFGPGTRLTVT.

This chain uses TRBV5-1 with TRBJ2-3; maybe TRBD1 (6 bases). The germline V gene encodes CDR1 SGHRS and CDR2 YFSETQ. V was cut by 5 bases and J by 0 bases, with 13 bases left in between. This CDR3 has 15 amino acids. In DNA form, the CDR3 reads TGCGCCAGCAGTCCAAGACAGGACAGCACAGATACGCAGTATTTT. This sequence encodes CASSPRQDSTDTQYF.

V and J are TRBV27 and TRBJ2-7, with 9 bases identical to TRBD2. The CDR3 is 15 residues long. V lost 5 bases to trimming and J lost 3 bases; unmatched junction nucleotides: 8. In germline, CDR1 is MNHEY, CDR2 SMNVEV (reference sequence). The CDR3 here is CASSIRAGGVYEQYF. CDR3 coding DNA: TGTGCCAGCAGTATTCGGGCGGGGGGGGTCTACGAGCAGTACTTC.

This CDR3 reads CATSLGTQYF. Here the CDR3 DNA reads TGTGCCACCAGTCTGGGCACGCAGTATTTT. The rearrangement uses TRBV24-1 and TRBJ2-3, with D hard to call. The CDR3 runs 10 residues. Germline CDR1 and CDR2: KGHDR and SFDVKD. Trimming removed 6 bases from V and 9 bases from J, with 6 bases in between.

The gene calls are TRBV7-8 and TRBJ2-3; TRBD2 matches at 13 bases. Unmatched junction bases numbered 9, after V lost 5 bases and J lost 7 bases. This CDR3 region has 16 residues. CDR1 and CDR2 from the germline V gene are SGHVS and FQNEAQ. CDR3 sequence reads: CASSLRTSGGLNTQYF. The CDR3 DNA is TGTGCCAGCAGCCTCCGGACTAGCGGGGGCCTCAATACGCAGTATTTT.